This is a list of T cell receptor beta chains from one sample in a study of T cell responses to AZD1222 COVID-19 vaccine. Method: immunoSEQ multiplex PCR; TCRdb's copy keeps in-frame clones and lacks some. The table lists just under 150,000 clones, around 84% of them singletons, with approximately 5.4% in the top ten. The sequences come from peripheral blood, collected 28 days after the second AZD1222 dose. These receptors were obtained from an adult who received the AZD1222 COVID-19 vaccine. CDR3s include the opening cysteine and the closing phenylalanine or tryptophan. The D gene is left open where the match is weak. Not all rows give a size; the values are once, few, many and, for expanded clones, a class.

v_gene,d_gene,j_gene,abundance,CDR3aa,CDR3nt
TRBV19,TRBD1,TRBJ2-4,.,CATTGQEKNIQYF,TGTGCCACCACGGGACAGGAAAAAAACATTCAGTACTTC
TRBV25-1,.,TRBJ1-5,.,CASSDSGRGSGQPQHF,TGTGCCAGCAGTGACTCTGGCAGGGGATCGGGTCAGCCCCAGCATTTT
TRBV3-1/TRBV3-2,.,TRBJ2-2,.,CASSQGSGELFF,TGTGCCAGCAGCCAAGGGTCCGGGGAGCTGTTTTTT
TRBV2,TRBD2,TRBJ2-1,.,CASSDRLAQLHEQFF,TGTGCCAGCAGTGACAGACTAGCCCAGCTCCATGAGCAGTTCTTC
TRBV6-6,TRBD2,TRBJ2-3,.,CASTTVRGGVDTQYF,TGTGCCAGCACTACTGTGCGGGGGGGCGTAGATACGCAGTATTTT
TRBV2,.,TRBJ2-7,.,CASSGTLSDSYEQYF,TGTGCCAGCAGTGGGACACTGTCGGACTCCTACGAGCAGTACTTC
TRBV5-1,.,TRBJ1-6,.,CASSLGGQGNSPLHF,TGCGCCAGCAGCTTGGGGGGGCAGGGGAATTCACCCCTCCACTTT
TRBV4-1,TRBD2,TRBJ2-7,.,CASSQSVQAGGSEQYF,TGCGCCAGCAGTCAATCAGTTCAAGCGGGAGGATCCGAGCAGTACTTC
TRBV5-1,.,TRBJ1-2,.,CASSQRERDPRGYTF,TGCGCCAGCAGCCAGCGTGAAAGGGACCCTAGGGGCTACACCTTC
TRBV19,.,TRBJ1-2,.,CASSTVRAERGYGYTF,TGTGCCAGTAGTACGGTTCGGGCGGAGAGAGGGTATGGCTACACCTTC
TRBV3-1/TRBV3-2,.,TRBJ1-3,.,CASNPTPQGNTIYF,TGTGCCAGCAACCCAACCCCCCAAGGAAACACCATATATTTT
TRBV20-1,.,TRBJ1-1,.,CSARGAGEAFF,TGCAGTGCTAGGGGGGCGGGTGAAGCTTTCTTT
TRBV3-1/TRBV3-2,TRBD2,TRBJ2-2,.,CASSQWVSGNKNTGELFF,TGTGCCAGCAGCCAATGGGTTAGCGGGAATAAGAACACCGGGGAGCTGTTTTTT
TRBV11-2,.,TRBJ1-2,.,CASRPLRVENYGYTF,TGTGCCAGCAGACCCCTCAGAGTGGAGAACTATGGCTACACCTTC
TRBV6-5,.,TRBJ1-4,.,CASRVSRATNEKLFF,TGTGCCAGCAGGGTGTCGAGGGCCACTAATGAAAAACTGTTTTTT
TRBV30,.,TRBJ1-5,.,CAWSVGGRRGNQPQHF,TGTGCCTGGAGTGTAGGGGGGCGGCGAGGCAATCAGCCCCAGCATTTT
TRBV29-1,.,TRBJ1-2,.,CSVDTGIVSGYTF,TGCAGCGTTGACACGGGGATAGTTTCTGGCTACACCTTC
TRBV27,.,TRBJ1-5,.,CASSQNRYQPQHF,TGTGCCAGCAGCCAGAACAGGTATCAGCCCCAGCATTTT
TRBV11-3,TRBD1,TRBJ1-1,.,CASSLGQGESTEAFF,TGTGCCAGCAGCTTAGGACAGGGGGAGAGCACTGAAGCTTTCTTT
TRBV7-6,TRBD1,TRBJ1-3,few,CASSYSRQGDFRNTIYF,TGTGCCAGCAGCTACTCTAGACAGGGTGATTTCAGGAACACCATATATTTT
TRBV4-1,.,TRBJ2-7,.,CASSQVGGVSYEQYF,TGCGCCAGCAGCCAAGTGGGGGGAGTCTCCTACGAGCAGTACTTC
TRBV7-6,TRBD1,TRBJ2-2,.,CASSLAGGHTGELFF,TGTGCCAGCAGCTTAGCAGGGGGCCACACCGGGGAGCTGTTTTTT
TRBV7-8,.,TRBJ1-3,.,CASSLARWGAPGNTIYF,TGTGCCAGCAGCTTAGCGCGGTGGGGGGCGCCTGGAAACACCATATATTTT
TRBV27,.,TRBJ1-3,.,CASRAFGSGNTIYF,TGTGCCAGCAGAGCCTTCGGGTCTGGAAACACCATATATTTT
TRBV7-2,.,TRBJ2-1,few,CASSLVSGGQTRGPNEQFF,TGTGCCAGCAGCTTAGTAAGCGGGGGCCAAACGAGGGGGCCCAATGAGCAGTTCTTC
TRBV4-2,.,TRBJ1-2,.,CASSNPTEGFRGYTF,TGTGCCAGCAGCAACCCGACAGAGGGATTCCGTGGCTACACCTTC
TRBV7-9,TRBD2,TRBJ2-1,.,CASSLLAGGPNEQFF,TGTGCCAGCAGCCTACTAGCGGGAGGTCCCAATGAGCAGTTCTTC
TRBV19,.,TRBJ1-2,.,CASRQAERGYGYTF,TGTGCCAGTAGACAGGCCGAAAGGGGCTATGGCTACACCTTC
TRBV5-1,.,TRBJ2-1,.,CASRRTNTNNEQFF,TGCGCCAGCAGAAGGACCAACACTAACAATGAGCAGTTCTTC
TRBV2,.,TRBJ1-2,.,CASSEAGYYGYTF,TGTGCCAGCAGTGAAGCAGGGTACTATGGCTACACCTTC
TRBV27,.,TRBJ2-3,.,CASSPRQSPDTQYF,TGTGCCAGCAGTCCCCGTCAAAGCCCAGATACGCAGTATTTT